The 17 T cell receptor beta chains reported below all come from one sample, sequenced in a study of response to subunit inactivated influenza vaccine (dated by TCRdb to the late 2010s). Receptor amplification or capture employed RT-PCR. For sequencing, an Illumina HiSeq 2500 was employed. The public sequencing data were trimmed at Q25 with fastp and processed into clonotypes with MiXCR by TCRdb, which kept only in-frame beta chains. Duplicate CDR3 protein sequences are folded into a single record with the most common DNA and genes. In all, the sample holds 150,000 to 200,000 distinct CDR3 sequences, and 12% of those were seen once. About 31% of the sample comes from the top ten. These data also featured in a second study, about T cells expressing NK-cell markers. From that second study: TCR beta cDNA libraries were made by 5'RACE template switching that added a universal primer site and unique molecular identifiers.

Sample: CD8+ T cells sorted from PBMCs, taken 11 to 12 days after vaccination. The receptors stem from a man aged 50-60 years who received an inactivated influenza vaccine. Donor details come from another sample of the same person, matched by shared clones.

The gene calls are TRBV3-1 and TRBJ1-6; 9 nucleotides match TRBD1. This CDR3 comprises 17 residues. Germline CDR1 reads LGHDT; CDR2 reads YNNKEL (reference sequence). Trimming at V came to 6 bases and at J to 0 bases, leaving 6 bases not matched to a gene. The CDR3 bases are TGTGCCAGCAGGGATGGACAGGGGAGCTCCTATAATTCACCCCTCCACTTT. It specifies CASRDGQGSSYNSPLHF. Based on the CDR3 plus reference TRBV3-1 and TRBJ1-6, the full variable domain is DTAVSQTPKYLVTQMGNDKSIKCEQNLGHDTMYWYKQDSKKFLKIMFSYNNKELIINETVPNRFSPKSPDKAHLNLHINSLELGDSAVYFCASRDGQGSSYNSPLHFGNGTRLTVT.

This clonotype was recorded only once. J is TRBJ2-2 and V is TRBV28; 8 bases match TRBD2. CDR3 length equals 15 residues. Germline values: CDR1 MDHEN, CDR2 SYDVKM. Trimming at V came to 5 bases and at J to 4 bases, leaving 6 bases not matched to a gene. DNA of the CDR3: TGTGCCAGCAGTACTCAGCGGGAGATCACCGGGGAGCTGTTTTTT. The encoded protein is CASSTQREITGELFF. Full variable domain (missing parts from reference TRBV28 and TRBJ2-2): DVKVTQSSRYLVKRTGEKVFLECVQDMDHENMFWYRQDPGLGLRLIYFSYDVKMKEKGDIPEGYSVSREKKERFSLILESASTNQTSMYLCASSTQREITGELFFGEGSRLTVL.

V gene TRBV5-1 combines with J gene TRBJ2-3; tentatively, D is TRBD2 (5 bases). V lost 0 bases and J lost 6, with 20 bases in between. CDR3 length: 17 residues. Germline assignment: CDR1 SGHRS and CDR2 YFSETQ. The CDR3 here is CASSLGVRVIRGDTQYF. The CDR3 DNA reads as TGCGCCAGCAGCTTGGGGGTGCGGGTGATACGCGGGGATACGCAGTATTTT.

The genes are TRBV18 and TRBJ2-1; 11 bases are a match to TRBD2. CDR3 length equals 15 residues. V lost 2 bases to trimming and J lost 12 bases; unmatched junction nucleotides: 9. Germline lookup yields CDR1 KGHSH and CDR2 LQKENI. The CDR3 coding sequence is TGTGCCAGCTCACCAGCGGGACTAGCGGCAAAAGGGCAGTTCTTC. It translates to CASSPAGLAAKGQFF.

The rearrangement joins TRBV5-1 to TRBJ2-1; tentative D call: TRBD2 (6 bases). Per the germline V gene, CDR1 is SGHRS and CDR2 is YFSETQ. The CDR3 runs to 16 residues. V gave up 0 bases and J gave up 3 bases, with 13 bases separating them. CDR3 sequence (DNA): TGCGCCAGCAGCTTGGGAGGGACTGGGTTCTACAATGAGCAGTTCTTC. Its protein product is CASSLGGTGFYNEQFF. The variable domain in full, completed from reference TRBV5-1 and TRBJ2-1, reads KAGVTQTPRYLIKTRGQQVTLSCSPISGHRSVSWYQQTPGQGLQFLFEYFSETQRNKGNFPGRFSGRQFSNSRSEMNVSTLELGDSALYLCASSLGGTGFYNEQFFGPGTRLTVL.

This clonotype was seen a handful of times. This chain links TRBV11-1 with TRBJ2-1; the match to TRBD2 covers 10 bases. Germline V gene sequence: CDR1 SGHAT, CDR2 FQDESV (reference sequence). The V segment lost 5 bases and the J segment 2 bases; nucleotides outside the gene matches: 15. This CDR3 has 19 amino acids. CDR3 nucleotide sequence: TGTGCCAGCAGCACCTCAACTAGCGGGATTCAGGGAACCTACAATGAGCAGTTCTTC. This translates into CASSTSTSGIQGTYNEQFF.

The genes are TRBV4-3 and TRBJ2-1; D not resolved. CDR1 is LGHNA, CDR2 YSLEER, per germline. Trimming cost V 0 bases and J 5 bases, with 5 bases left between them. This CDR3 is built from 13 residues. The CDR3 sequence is CASSQESHNEQFF. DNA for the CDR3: TGCGCCAGCAGCCAAGAGTCCCACAATGAGCAGTTCTTC.

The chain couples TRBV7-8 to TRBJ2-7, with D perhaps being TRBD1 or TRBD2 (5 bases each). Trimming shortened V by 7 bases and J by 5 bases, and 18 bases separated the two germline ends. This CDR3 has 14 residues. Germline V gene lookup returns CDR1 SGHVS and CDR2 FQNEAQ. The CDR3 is CASNRNRDRDEQYF. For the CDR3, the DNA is TGTGCCAGCAACCGTAACCGGGACCGCGACGAGCAGTACTTC.

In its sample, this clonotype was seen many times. DNA for the CDR3: TGCAGCGCCTTTCGAGAAGGGATTGTAGAGACCCAGTACTTC. Its protein is CSAFREGIVETQYF. The chain links TRBV29-1 to TRBJ2-5, with D unclear. Germline CDR1 SQVTM, CDR2 ANQGSEA. V lost 7 bases, J lost 4 bases, and 19 bases lay in between. The CDR3 runs 14 residues.

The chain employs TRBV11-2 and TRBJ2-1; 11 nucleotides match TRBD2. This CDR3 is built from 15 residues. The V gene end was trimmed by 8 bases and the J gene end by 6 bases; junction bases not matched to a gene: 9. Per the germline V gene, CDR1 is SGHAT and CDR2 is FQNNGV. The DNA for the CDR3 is TGTGCCAGCGCGAATAGCGGGGGGGCTTTCAATGAGCAGTTCTTC. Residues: CASANSGGAFNEQFF. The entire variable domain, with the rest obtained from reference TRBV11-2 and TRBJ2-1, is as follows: EAGVAQSPRYKIIEKRQSVAFWCNPISGHATLYWYQQILGQGPKLLIQFQNNGVVDDSQLPKDRFSAERLKGVDSTLKIQPAKLEDSAVYLCASANSGGAFNEQFFGPGTRLTVL.

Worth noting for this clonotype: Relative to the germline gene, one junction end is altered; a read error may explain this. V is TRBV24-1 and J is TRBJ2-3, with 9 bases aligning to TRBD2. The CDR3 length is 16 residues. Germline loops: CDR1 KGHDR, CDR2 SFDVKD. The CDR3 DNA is TGTGCCACCAGTGATTTCCAGCGGGGGGAAGCAGATACGCTGTATTTT. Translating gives CATSDFQRGEADTLYF.

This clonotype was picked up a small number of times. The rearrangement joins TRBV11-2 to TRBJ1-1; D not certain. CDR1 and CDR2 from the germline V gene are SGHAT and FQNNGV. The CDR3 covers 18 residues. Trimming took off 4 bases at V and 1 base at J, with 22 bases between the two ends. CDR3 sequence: CASSSLRPRVLRNTEAFF. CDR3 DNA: TGTGCCAGCAGCTCGCTGCGGCCTCGGGTGTTGCGGAACACTGAAGCTTTCTTT. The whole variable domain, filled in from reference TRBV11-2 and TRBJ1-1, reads EAGVAQSPRYKIIEKRQSVAFWCNPISGHATLYWYQQILGQGPKLLIQFQNNGVVDDSQLPKDRFSAERLKGVDSTLKIQPAKLEDSAVYLCASSSLRPRVLRNTEAFFGQGTRLTVV.

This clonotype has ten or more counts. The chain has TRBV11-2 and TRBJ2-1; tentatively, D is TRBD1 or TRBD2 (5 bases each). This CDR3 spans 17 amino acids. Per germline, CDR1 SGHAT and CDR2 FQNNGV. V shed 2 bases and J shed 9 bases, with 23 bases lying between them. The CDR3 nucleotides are TGTGCCAGCAGCTTATTTCCCCGGGTCCGCAGGGAGAGTGAGCAGTTCTTC. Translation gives CASSLFPRVRRESEQFF.

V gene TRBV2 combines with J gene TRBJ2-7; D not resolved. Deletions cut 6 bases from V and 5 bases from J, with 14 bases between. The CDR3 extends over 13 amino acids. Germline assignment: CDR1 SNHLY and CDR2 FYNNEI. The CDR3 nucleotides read TGTGCCAGCAGCCCGATTCGGGTCAACGAGCAGTACTTC. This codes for CASSPIRVNEQYF.

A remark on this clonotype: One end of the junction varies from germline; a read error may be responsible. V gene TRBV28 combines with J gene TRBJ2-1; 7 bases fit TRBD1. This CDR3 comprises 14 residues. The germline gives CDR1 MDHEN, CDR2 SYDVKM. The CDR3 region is CTSVRTGSYNEQFF. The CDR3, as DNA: TGTACCAGTGTCAGGACAGGCTCCTACAATGAGCAGTTCTTC. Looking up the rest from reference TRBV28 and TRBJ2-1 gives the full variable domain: DVKVTQSSRYLVKRTGEKVFLECVQDMDHENMFWYRQDPGLGLRLIYFSYDVKMKEKGDIPEGYSVSREKKERFSLILESASTNQTSMYLCTSVRTGSYNEQFFGPGTRLTVL.

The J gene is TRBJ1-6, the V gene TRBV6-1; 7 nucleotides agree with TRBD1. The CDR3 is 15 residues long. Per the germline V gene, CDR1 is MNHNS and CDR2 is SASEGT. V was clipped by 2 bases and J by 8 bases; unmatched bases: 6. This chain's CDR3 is CASSERGDRDSPLHF. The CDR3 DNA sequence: TGTGCCAGCAGTGAACGGGGGGACAGAGATTCACCCCTCCACTTT.

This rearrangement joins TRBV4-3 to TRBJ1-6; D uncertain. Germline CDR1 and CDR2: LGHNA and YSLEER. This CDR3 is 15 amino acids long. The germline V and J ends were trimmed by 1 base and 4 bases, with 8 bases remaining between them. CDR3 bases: TGCGCCAGCAGCCAAGCACCGCTGTATAATTCACCCCTCCACTTT. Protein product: CASSQAPLYNSPLHF.